Listed below are T cell receptor beta chains from one sample, sequenced in a study of cytomegalovirus exposure and HLA in healthy donors. Sequenced by immunoSEQ multiplex PCR; TCRdb stores in-frame clones only, minus some. This sample carries about 140,000 clones, approximately 82% of them seen once, and the ten largest clones take about 3%. The sample was PBMCs. These receptors came from a man aged 40-50 years in good health and CMV-seronegative. The CDR3 runs from the conserved cysteine through the conserved F or W. Each record gives: D gene, clone size, J gene, V gene, CDR3 DNA, CDR3 protein. The D gene is left open where the match is weak. Part of the rows lack a size; the others show once, few, many or a class for expanded clones.

>-|-|TRBJ1-2|TRBV2
TGTGCCAGCAGTGAAGTGATTGGTCAGGGTTATGGCTACACCTTC
CASSEVIGQGYGYTF
>TRBD1|-|TRBJ2-7|TRBV7-9
TGTGCCAGCAGCTTAGCCCTGAGGGGGCCGCTCGACGAGCAGTACTTC
CASSLALRGPLDEQYF
>-|few|TRBJ2-7|TRBV6-6
TGTGCCAGCAGTGGACAGCGATTGACACGCTACGAGCAGTACTTC
CASSGQRLTRYEQYF
>TRBD1|-|TRBJ2-1|TRBV5-6
TGTGCCAGCAGCTTGGGAAAAGGGGGCAGGTTCAATGAGCAGTTCTTC
CASSLGKGGRFNEQFF
>TRBD1|-|TRBJ1-4|TRBV7-9
TGTGCCAGCAGCTCCGGACAGGGACTCTTGGAGGAAAAACTGTTTTTT
CASSSGQGLLEEKLFF
>-|-|TRBJ1-2|TRBV27
TGTGCCAGCAGTTTTAGCAGGGGCCATGGCTACACCTTC
CASSFSRGHGYTF
>-|-|TRBJ2-2|TRBV2
TGTGCCAGCAGTGAAGGGGGATCCACCGGGGAGCTGTTTTTC
CASSEGGSTGELFF
>-|-|TRBJ1-4|TRBV4-2
TGTGCCAGCAGCCAAGATCGCGGAGTCGGGGGAACAACTAATGAAAAACTGTTTTTT
CASSQDRGVGGTTNEKLFF
>TRBD1|-|TRBJ2-2|TRBV27
TGTGCCAGCAGTCTTCTCTGGACAGGGTGGACCGGGGAGCTGTTTTTT
CASSLLWTGWTGELFF
>TRBD2|-|TRBJ2-2|TRBV14
TGTGCCAGCAGCCAGGGGGGGATGACACCCGGGGAGCTGTTTTTT
CASSQGGMTPGELFF
>TRBD1|-|TRBJ1-1|TRBV5-4
TGTGCCAGCAGCTTCAGGGGGGCAGCTTTCTTT
CASSFRGAAFF
>TRBD2|-|TRBJ2-1|TRBV7-8
TGTGCCAGCAGCTTAGGTGGGCTAGCGGACAATGAGCAGTTCTTC
CASSLGGLADNEQFF
>-|-|TRBJ2-3|TRBV4-1
TGCGCCAGCAGCCAAGATGGGTTAGACACCCCAGATACGCAGTATTTT
CASSQDGLDTPDTQYF
>-|-|TRBJ2-7|TRBV19
TGTGCCAGTACTCCGACAGGTTCCCCGGCCTACGAGCAGTACTTC
CASTPTGSPAYEQYF
>-|-|TRBJ1-1|TRBV5-8
TGTGCCAGCAGCTTGTGGGGGCGCGGGACTGAAGCTTTCTTT
CASSLWGRGTEAFF
>-|-|TRBJ2-7|TRBV19
TGTGCCAGTACCCCAAGGGGCCTGGACGAGCAGTACTTC
CASTPRGLDEQYF
>-|-|TRBJ2-3|TRBV9
TGTGCCAGCAGCGTAGATCAGACTAGCACAGATACGCAGTATTTT
CASSVDQTSTDTQYF
>-|-|TRBJ2-1|TRBV27
TGTGCCAGCAGGGCTTATCGAGGAGATGAGCAGTTCTTC
CASRAYRGDEQFF
>TRBD2|-|TRBJ2-1|TRBV5-4
TGTGCCAGCACCCTCGGGCTAGCGGGGCGGGATGAGCAGTTCTTC
CASTLGLAGRDEQFF
>TRBD1|-|TRBJ1-2|TRBV4-1
TGCGCCAGCAGCCAACTGGGACAGATTAACTATGGCTACACCTTC
CASSQLGQINYGYTF
>TRBD2|-|TRBJ2-7|TRBV4-2
TGTGCCAGCAGCCAAGACACGGCGGGGGGCCGCGAGCAGTACTTC
CASSQDTAGGREQYF
>TRBD1|-|TRBJ1-3|TRBV11-2
TGTGCCAGCAGCTTACAGGGGGGAGGTTACTCTGGAAACACCATATATTTT
CASSLQGGGYSGNTIYF
>-|-|TRBJ1-1|TRBV2
TGTGCCAGTCAGGTCAACATGAACACTGAAGCTTTCTTT
CASQVNMNTEAFF
>TRBD1|-|TRBJ1-4|TRBV5-1
TGCGCCAGCAGCCTCGGGACAGCCGGGAGTGGAAAACTGTTTTTT
CASSLGTAGSGKLFF